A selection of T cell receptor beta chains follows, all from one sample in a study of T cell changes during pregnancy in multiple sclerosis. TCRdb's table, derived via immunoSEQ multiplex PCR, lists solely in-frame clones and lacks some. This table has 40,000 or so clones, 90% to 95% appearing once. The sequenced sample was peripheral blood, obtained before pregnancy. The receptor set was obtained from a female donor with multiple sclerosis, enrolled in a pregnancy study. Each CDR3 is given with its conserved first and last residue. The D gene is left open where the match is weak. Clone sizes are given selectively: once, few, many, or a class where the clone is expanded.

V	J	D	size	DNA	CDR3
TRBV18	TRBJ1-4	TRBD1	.	TGTGCCAGCTCACCGCTACAGGGGGGAAATGAAAAACTGTTTTTT	CASSPLQGGNEKLFF
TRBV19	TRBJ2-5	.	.	TGTGCCAGTAGTATTCAGCGGCAGGGGAGGGGAGAGACCCAGTACTTC	CASSIQRQGRGETQYF
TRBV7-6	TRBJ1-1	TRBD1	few	TGTGCCAGCAGCTTAACAGGGGGCGTCACTGAAGCTTTCTTT	CASSLTGGVTEAFF
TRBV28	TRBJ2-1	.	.	TGTGCCAGCAGTTCTCGCGGGGGCAGAGTCAATGAGCAGTTCTTC	CASSSRGGRVNEQFF
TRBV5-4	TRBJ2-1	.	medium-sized	TGTGCCAGCAGCTTGGCAACATACAATGAGCAGTTCTTC	CASSLATYNEQFF
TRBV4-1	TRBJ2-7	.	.	TGCGCCAGCAGCCAAGAGGGCAGAACCTACTACGAGCAGTACTTC	CASSQEGRTYYEQYF
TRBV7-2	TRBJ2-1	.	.	TGTGCCAGCAGCCCGGCCGTCGGGGAATACAATGAGCAGTTCTTC	CASSPAVGEYNEQFF
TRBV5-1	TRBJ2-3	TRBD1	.	TGCGCCAGCAGCGGACAGGGGTTTAGCACAGATACGCAGTATTTT	CASSGQGFSTDTQYF
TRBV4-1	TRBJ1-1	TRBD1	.	TGCGCCAGCAGTCGTCCGGGACAGGGGAACTCTGAAGCTTTCTTT	CASSRPGQGNSEAFF
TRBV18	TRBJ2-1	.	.	TGTGCCAGCTCACCAGGGGTAGCGGTATACAATGAGCAGTTCTTC	CASSPGVAVYNEQFF
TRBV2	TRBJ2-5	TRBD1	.	TGTGCCAGCAGCCTTGGACAGGGCGTGGAGACCCAGTACTTC	CASSLGQGVETQYF
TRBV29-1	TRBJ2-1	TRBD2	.	TGCAGCGTCGGGAGGCGGGAGAAAGGGGTTAGCTCCTACAATGAGCAGTTCTTC	CSVGRREKGVSSYNEQFF
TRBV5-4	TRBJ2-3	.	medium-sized	TGTGCCAGCAGCTGGGACATAAGCACAGATACGCAGTATTTT	CASSWDISTDTQYF
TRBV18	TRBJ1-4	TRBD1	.	TGTGCCAGCTCACCAACAGGGGGAGTAACTAATGAAAAACTGTTTTTT	CASSPTGGVTNEKLFF
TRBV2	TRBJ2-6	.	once	TGTGCCAGCAGTGGTCAATCAGGAACTTTCGAAATCTCTGGGGCCAACGTCCTGACTTTC	CASSGQSGTFEISGANVLTF
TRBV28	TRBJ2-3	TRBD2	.	TGTGCCAGCCCTCCACCGGGGGGGAGAGGGTCAGATACGCAGTATTTT	CASPPPGGRGSDTQYF
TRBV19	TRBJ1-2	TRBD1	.	TGTGCCAGTAGTATCGGACAGGTCGGAACTTATGGCTACACCTTC	CASSIGQVGTYGYTF
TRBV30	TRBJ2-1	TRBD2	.	TGTGCCTGGAGTTTTAGACTAGCGGGGGGGCCTGCCTCCTACAATGAGCAGTTCTTC	CAWSFRLAGGPASYNEQFF
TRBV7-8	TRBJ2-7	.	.	TGTGCCAGCAGCTTAGAAGGGGCCAGGTACTTC	CASSLEGARYF
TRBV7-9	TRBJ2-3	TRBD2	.	TGTGCCAGCAGCTACATAGCGGGAATCCCCAGCGATACGCAGTATTTT	CASSYIAGIPSDTQYF
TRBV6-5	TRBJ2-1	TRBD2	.	TGTGCCAGCAGTCCGACTAGCGGGGAACTCAATGAGCAGTTCTTC	CASSPTSGELNEQFF
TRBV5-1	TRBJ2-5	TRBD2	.	TGCGCCAGCAGCCCGGGCGGCGGGAGAGAGACCCAGTACTTC	CASSPGGGRETQYF
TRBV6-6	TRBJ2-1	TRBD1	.	TGTGCCAGCAGCCCACAGGGGCGAAGCTCCTACAATGAGCAGTTCTTC	CASSPQGRSSYNEQFF
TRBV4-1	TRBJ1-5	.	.	TGCGCCAGCAGCCAAGGAACCCCCGGGGGCAATCAGCCCCAGCATTTT	CASSQGTPGGNQPQHF
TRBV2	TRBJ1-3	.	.	TGTGCCAGCAGGACGGACACTGGAAACACCATATATTTT	CASRTDTGNTIYF
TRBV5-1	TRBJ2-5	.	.	TGCGCCAGCAGCTTTCAGGGGGGTTGGGAGACCCAGTACTTC	CASSFQGGWETQYF
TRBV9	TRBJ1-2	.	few	TGTGCCAGCAGTGTTGACAGCTTCTATGGCTACACCTTC	CASSVDSFYGYTF
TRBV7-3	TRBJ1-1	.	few	TGTGCCAGCAGCTTAGCGGGGAACACTGAAGCTTTCTTT	CASSLAGNTEAFF
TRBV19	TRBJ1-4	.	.	TGTGCCAGTGATACGGGAGAAGAAGAAAAACTGTTTTTT	CASDTGEEEKLFF
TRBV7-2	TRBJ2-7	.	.	TGTGCCAGCAGCTTAGTTAATCCCTACGAGCAGTACTTC	CASSLVNPYEQYF
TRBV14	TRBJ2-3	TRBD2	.	TGTGCCAGCAGCCAAGGCTTGGCGGGAGGTAGCACAGATACGCAGTATTTT	CASSQGLAGGSTDTQYF
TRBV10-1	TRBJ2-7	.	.	TGCGCCAGCAGCGAAAAGCGAGATTCCTCCTACGAGCAGTACTTC	CASSEKRDSSYEQYF
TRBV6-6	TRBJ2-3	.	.	TGTGCCAGCAGTTACTCGGAGGGGCTGGGCACAGATACGCAGTATTTT	CASSYSEGLGTDTQYF
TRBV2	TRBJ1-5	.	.	TGTGCCAGTAAGGGGGGGACCGGGGGGTTGAGCAATCAGCCCCAGCATTTT	CASKGGTGGLSNQPQHF
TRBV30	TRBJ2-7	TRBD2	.	TGTGCCTGGAGTGGTGCTAGCGGGAGCTCCTACGAGCAGTACTTC	CAWSGASGSSYEQYF
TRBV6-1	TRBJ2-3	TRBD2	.	TGTGCTAGCAGTGAGGAAGGGAGCGGGAGTCCAGATACGCAGTATTTT	CASSEEGSGSPDTQYF
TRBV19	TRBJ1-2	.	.	TGTGCCAGTAGGCCCTCCAAGTCACGCGGGAGCGGCTACACCTTC	CASRPSKSRGSGYTF
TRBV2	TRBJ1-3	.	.	TGTGCCAGCGGAGGGGTGATCTCTGGAAACACCATATATTTT	CASGGVISGNTIYF
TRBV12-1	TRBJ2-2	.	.	TGTGCCAGCAGCCCGGGACTAGCGGATCCAAACACCGGGGAGCTGTTTTTT	CASSPGLADPNTGELFF
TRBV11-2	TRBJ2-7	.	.	TGTGCCAGCAGCATTTCCGGGACCCAAGGGAGGGAGCAGTACTTC	CASSISGTQGREQYF
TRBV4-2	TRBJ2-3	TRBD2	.	TGTGCCAGCAGCGAAGACCCACTAGCGGGAGGGACAGATACGCAGTATTTT	CASSEDPLAGGTDTQYF
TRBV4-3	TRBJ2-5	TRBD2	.	TGCGCCAGCAGCCAAGCTTCCAGCGGGAGTAGGGAGACCCAGTACTTC	CASSQASSGSRETQYF
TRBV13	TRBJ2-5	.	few	TGTGCCAGCAGCTCGCTGAGGGTAATTCGGGAGACCCAGTACTTC	CASSSLRVIRETQYF
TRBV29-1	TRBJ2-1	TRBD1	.	TGCAGCGTTCACCGGGACAGGGGGTATGATGAGCAGTTCTTC	CSVHRDRGYDEQFF
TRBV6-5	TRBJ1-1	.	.	TGTGCCAGCACTCTGTCCGGGGGGACTGAAGCTTTCTTT	CASTLSGGTEAFF
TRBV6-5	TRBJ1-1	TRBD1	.	TGTGCCAGCCATATACCCAGGGGGCATGGCACTGAAGCTTTCTTT	CASHIPRGHGTEAFF
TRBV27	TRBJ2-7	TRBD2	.	TGTGCCAGTTCACTAGCGCGCTCCTACGAGCAGTACTTC	CASSLARSYEQYF
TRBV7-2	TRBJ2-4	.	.	TGTGCCAGCAGCTTGAGGGAGCCGAACATTCAGTACTTC	CASSLREPNIQYF